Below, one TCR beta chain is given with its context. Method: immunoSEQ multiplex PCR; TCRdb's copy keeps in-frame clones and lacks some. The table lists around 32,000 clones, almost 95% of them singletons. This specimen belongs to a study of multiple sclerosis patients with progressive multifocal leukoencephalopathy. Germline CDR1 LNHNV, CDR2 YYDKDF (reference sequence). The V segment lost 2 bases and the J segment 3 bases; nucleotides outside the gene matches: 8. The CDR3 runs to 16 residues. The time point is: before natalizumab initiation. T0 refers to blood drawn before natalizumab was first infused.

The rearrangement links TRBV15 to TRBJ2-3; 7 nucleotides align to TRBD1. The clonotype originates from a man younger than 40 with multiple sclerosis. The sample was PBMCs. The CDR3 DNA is TGTGCCACCAGCAGATACAGGGGCCGAGATACAGATACGCAGTATTTT. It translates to CATSRYRGRDTDTQYF.